This TCR beta chain derives from a study of control samples from healthy donors and cancer patients. This table comes from immunoSEQ multiplex PCR, and its TCRdb copy is limited to in-frame clones, with some not included. The sample carries 90,000 to 100,000 clones, 79% recorded once. This receptor was taken from a woman in her 30s in good health. Specimen: blood.

CDR3 loop: CASSLTSTDTQYF. The CDR3 DNA reads TGCGCCAGCAGCTTGACGAGTACAGATACGCAGTATTTT. The chain has TRBV5-1 and TRBJ2-3, with no clear D. The CDR3 covers 13 residues. The germline V and J ends were trimmed by 1 base and 3 bases, with 6 bases remaining between them. Germline CDR1 and CDR2: SGHRS and YFSETQ.